One sample yielded the 5 T cell receptor beta chains listed below, sequenced in a study of cytomegalovirus exposure and HLA in healthy donors. It was with 60 Vbeta and 13 Jbeta primers that the PCR ran. TCRdb's copy holds only in-frame clones and misses some; the assay was immunoSEQ multiplex PCR. The profile shows roughly 160,000 clones, roughly 80% of them singletons. The sample comprised PBMCs. Receptor source: a woman younger than 45 in good health and CMV-seropositive.

The chain combines TRBV7-7 with TRBJ2-2, with 7 bases that match TRBD1. Germline CDR1 SSHAT, CDR2 FNYEAQ (reference sequence). The CDR3 covers 16 residues. Trimming at V came to 1 base and at J to 2 bases, leaving 4 bases not matched to a gene. The DNA of the CDR3 is TGTGCCAGCAGCTTAGTTGCAGGGGGAAACACCGGGGAGCTGTTTTTT. It codes for CASSLVAGGNTGELFF.

The V gene is TRBV15, the J gene TRBJ2-5, with a tentative D call TRBD1 (5 bases). The CDR3 is made up of 16 amino acids. V lost 3 bases, J lost 2 bases, and 16 bases lay in between. Germline V gene sequence: CDR1 LNHNV, CDR2 YYDKDF (reference sequence). The CDR3 DNA follows: TGTGCCACCAGCAGCGCCCCGCACCAGGGACAAGAGACCCAGTACTTC. Translation gives CATSSAPHQGQETQYF.

Written as DNA, the CDR3 is TGCGCCAGCAGCTTGGGCTCGGGGAGTGGTGAAGCTTTCTTT. Protein: CASSLGSGSGEAFF. The rearrangement links TRBV5-1 to TRBJ1-1; no clear D gene. Trimming removed 0 bases at V and 7 bases at J, with 13 bases between. The CDR3 has 14 amino acids. Per the germline V gene, CDR1 is SGHRS and CDR2 is YFSETQ.

The chain joins TRBV4-3 to TRBJ1-5, with D perhaps matching TRBD1 (6 bases). Germline loops: CDR1 LGHNA, CDR2 YSLEER. The CDR3 length is 18 residues. Trimming cost V 0 bases and J 4 bases, with 19 bases left between them. The CDR3 coding sequence is TGCGCCAGCAGCCAAGATTGGGAGGGGGGAGGATGGAATCAGCCCCAGCATTTT. This sequence encodes CASSQDWEGGGWNQPQHF.

A few counts support this clone. This sequence joins TRBV12-5 and TRBJ1-3; TRBD1 agrees at 8 bases. With V trimmed by 5 bases and J by 7 bases, 10 bases remained unmatched. CDR1 is LGHNT and CDR2 is FRNRAP in the germline V gene. This CDR3 is built from 15 residues. The CDR3 region has the DNA TGTGCTAGTGGTGCCGGACAGGGCATGGAGAACACCATATATTTT. Its translation is CASGAGQGMENTIYF.